A selection of T cell receptor beta chains follows, all from one sample in a study of T cell changes during pregnancy in multiple sclerosis. TCRdb keeps only in-frame clones here, not all; method: immunoSEQ multiplex PCR. Of over 70,000 clones in the sample, about 93% were seen once. Material: peripheral blood, obtained in the first trimester of pregnancy. The receptors here all came from a female donor with multiple sclerosis, enrolled in a pregnancy study. The CDR3 runs from the conserved cysteine through the conserved F or W. The order of the fields is V gene, J gene, D gene, clone size, CDR3 DNA, CDR3 protein. A D gene is named only where the DNA matches it firmly. Only some rows state a clone size, as once, few, many or a class for expanded clones.

>TRBV7-2|TRBJ2-1|.|.
TGTGCCAGCAGCTTAGAGGCCCTTGGAGGGTACAATGAGCAGTTCTTC
CASSLEALGGYNEQFF
>TRBV21-1|TRBJ1-3|.|once
TGTGCCAGCACTCTGACAGGCACCTCTGGAAACACCATATATTTT
CASTLTGTSGNTIYF
>TRBV9|TRBJ2-2|TRBD1|.
TGTGCCAGCAGCACCTCCGGGACAGCCAACACCGGGGAGCTGTTTTTT
CASSTSGTANTGELFF
>TRBV2|TRBJ1-5|.|.
TGTGCCAGCAGTGGGGGGCAGGGGAATAATCAGCCCCAGCATTTT
CASSGGQGNNQPQHF
>TRBV9|TRBJ1-2|.|once
TGTGCCAGCAGCGCTACCGGGACACTCTTGCGTGGCTACACCTTC
CASSATGTLLRGYTF
>TRBV2|TRBJ1-5|.|once
TGTGCCAGCAGCAGAGAGGGAGGTCAGCCCCAGCATTTT
CASSREGGQPQHF
>TRBV5-1|TRBJ1-4|.|.
TGCGCCAGCAGTTTACGAGGGACAACTAATGAAAAACTGTTTTTT
CASSLRGTTNEKLFF
>TRBV9|TRBJ1-5|TRBD1|.
TGTGCCAGCAGCGGCCGGGACAGTAGAAATCAGCCCCAGCATTTT
CASSGRDSRNQPQHF
>TRBV27|TRBJ1-1|.|.
TGTGCCAGCACCGACCAGCGGAACACTGAAGCTTTCTTT
CASTDQRNTEAFF
>TRBV25-1|TRBJ2-5|TRBD2|.
TGTGCCAGCAGTGAATCTGGTACTACGGGGGGGGAGACCCAGTACTTC
CASSESGTTGGETQYF
>TRBV6-5|TRBJ1-5|.|.
TGTGCCAGCAGTGTGGGACTGCCTTTAGATCAGCCCCAGCATTTT
CASSVGLPLDQPQHF
>TRBV4-1|TRBJ2-2|TRBD1|.
TGCGCCAGCAGCCTTTACAGGGGCACCGGGGAGCTGTTTTTT
CASSLYRGTGELFF
>TRBV19|TRBJ1-5|.|.
TGTGCCAGTAGTATTGAAGGGGGAAAGCAGCCCCAGCATTTT
CASSIEGGKQPQHF
>TRBV7-6|TRBJ1-1|TRBD1|.
TGTGCCAGCAGCCCCCAGGGGGCGCCTGAAGCTTTCTTT
CASSPQGAPEAFF
>TRBV9|TRBJ2-5|.|.
TGTGCCAGCAGCGTAGCAACTTCGGGACACCGAAGGGTCGAGACCCAGTACTTC
CASSVATSGHRRVETQYF
>TRBV5-5|TRBJ2-7|TRBD1|few
TGTGCCAGCAGCCAGGGACAGGCGAAGACTTACGAGCAGTACTTC
CASSQGQAKTYEQYF
>TRBV2|TRBJ1-1|TRBD1|.
TGTGCCAGCATGGGTCCGGGACAGGACATGAACACTGAAGCTTTCTTT
CASMGPGQDMNTEAFF
>TRBV20-1|TRBJ2-2|.|.
TGCAGTGCTCTCAACACCGGGGAGCTGTTTTTT
CSALNTGELFF
>TRBV28|TRBJ1-3|.|.
TGTGCCAGCAGTCCACATGGGGGGTCTGGAAACACCATATATTTT
CASSPHGGSGNTIYF
>TRBV6-1|TRBJ2-1|.|.
TGTGCCAGCAGTGGACCACGCCGGGATACAGACGATGAGCAGTTCTTC
CASSGPRRDTDDEQFF
>TRBV27|TRBJ1-2|.|.
TGTGCCAGCAGTCCTGAGACGGGACTGCCTAACTATGGCTACACCTTC
CASSPETGLPNYGYTF
>TRBV30|TRBJ1-1|TRBD1|.
TGTGCCTGGAGCGCCCGGACAGGGGGTGGTGGCACTGAAGCTTTCTTT
CAWSARTGGGGTEAFF
>TRBV6-6|TRBJ2-3|.|.
TGTGCCAGCACCTACTTTATTGGGGGGAGCACAGATACGCAGTATTTT
CASTYFIGGSTDTQYF
>TRBV5-8|TRBJ1-2|.|.
TGTGCCAGCAGCTTTTTGGGAGTAAGCTATGGCTACACCTTC
CASSFLGVSYGYTF